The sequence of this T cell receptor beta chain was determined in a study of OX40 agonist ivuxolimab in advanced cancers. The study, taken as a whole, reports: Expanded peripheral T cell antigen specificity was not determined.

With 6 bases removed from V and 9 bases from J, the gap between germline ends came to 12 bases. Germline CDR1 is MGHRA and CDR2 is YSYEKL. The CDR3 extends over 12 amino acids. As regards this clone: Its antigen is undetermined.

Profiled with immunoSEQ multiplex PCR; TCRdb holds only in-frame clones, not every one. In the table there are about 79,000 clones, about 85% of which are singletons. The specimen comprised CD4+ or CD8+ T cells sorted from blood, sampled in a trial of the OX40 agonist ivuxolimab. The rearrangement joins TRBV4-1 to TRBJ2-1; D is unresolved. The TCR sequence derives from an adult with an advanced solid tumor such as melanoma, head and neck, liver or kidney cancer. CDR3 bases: TGCGCCAGCAGTCCGTTACTTGGTGAGCAGTTCTTC. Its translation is CASSPLLGEQFF.